The T cell receptor (beta chain) under discussion was sequenced for a study of OX40 agonist ivuxolimab in advanced cancers. Overall study: Patients took ivuxolimab, an agonistic anti-OX40 (CD134) antibody. Participants, around 80% male, averaged about 59 years of age, ranging from about 20 to 80.

Whole-study results and caveats: Specificity for antigen went undetermined in the expanded peripheral T cells.

If patients had autoimmune disease history or systemic immunosuppression, they were excluded. In its sample, this clone is medium-sized. What it binds is not known. The repertoire was sequenced with immunoSEQ multiplex PCR; TCRdb's copy has only in-frame clones and lacks some. The sample lists some 18,000 clones; about 71% were seen once. The sequence was collected from an adult with an advanced solid tumor such as melanoma, head and neck, liver or kidney cancer. Sequences were derived from CD4+ or CD8+ T cells sorted from blood, sampled in a trial of the OX40 agonist ivuxolimab.

CDR3 DNA sequence: TGTGCCAGCAGCTTGGGTGCAGGGGACGGTGAAAAACTGTTTTTT. Amino acid sequence: CASSLGAGDGEKLFF. The V call is TRBV5-4, the J call TRBJ1-4; tentative D call: TRBD1 (6 bases). Trimming cost V 0 bases and J 7 bases, with 13 bases left between them. CDR1 and CDR2 from the germline V gene are SGHNT and YYREEE (reference sequence). This CDR3 region has 15 residues.